This TCR beta chain was recovered during a study of cytomegalovirus exposure and HLA in healthy donors. Both 60 Vbeta primers and 13 Jbeta primers went into the PCR. This table comes from immunoSEQ multiplex PCR, and its TCRdb copy is limited to in-frame clones, with some not included. The table lists roughly 150,000 clones, around 72% of them singletons. The germline V and J ends were trimmed by 7 bases and 2 bases, with 16 bases remaining between them. The CDR3 has 15 residues. Germline values: CDR1 SEHNR, CDR2 FQNEAQ (reference sequence). This TCR was recovered from a man younger than 35 in good health and CMV-seronegative. The sequenced sample consisted of PBMCs. This chain joins TRBV7-9 and TRBJ2-3; D perhaps matches TRBD1 (5 bases). CDR3 region: CASTHSLGVTDTQYF. In nucleotides, the CDR3 is TGTGCCAGCACCCACAGTCTAGGGGTCACAGATACGCAGTATTTT.